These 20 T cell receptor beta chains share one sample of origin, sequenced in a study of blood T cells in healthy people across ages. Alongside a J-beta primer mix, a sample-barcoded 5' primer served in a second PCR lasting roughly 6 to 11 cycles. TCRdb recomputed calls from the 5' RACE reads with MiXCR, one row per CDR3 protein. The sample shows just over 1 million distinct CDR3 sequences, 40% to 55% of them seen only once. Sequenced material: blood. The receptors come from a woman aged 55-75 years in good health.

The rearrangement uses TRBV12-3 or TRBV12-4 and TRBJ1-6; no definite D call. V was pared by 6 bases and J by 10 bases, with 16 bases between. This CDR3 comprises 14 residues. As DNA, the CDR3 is TGTGCCAGCAGAGCCGGGATGGCACAATCACCCCTCCACTTT. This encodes CASRAGMAQSPLHF.

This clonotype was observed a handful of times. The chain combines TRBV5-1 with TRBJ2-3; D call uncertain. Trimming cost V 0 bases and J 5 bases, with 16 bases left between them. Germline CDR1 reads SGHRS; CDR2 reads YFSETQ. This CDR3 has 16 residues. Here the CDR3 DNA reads TGCGCCAGCAGCTTGGTTGGGCGGCAGGTCGGAGATACGCAGTATTTT. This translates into CASSLVGRQVGDTQYF.

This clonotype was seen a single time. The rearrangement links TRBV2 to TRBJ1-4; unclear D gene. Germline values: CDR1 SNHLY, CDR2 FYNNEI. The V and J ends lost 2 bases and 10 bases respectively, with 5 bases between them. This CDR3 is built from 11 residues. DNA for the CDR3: TGTGCCAGCAGTGAAATGGGAAAACTGTTTTTT. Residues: CASSEMGKLFF.

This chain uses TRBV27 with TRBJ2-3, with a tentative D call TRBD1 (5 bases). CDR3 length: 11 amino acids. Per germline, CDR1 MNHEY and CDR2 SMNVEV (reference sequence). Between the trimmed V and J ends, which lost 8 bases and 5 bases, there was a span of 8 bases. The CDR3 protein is CASVRGDTQYF. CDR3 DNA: TGTGCCAGCGTTAGGGGAGATACGCAGTATTTT.

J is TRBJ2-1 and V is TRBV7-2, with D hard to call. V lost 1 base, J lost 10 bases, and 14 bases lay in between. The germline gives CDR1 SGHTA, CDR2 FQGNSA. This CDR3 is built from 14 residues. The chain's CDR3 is CASSLGRSNKEQFF. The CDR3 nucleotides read TGTGCCAGCAGCTTAGGGCGATCAAATAAAGAGCAGTTCTTC.

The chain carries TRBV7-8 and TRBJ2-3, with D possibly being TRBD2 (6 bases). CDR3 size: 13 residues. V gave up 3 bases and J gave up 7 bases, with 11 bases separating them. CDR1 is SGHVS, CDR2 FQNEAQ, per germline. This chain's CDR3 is CASSFDGTYTQYF. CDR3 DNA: TGTGCCAGCAGCTTTGATGGGACTTATACGCAGTATTTT.

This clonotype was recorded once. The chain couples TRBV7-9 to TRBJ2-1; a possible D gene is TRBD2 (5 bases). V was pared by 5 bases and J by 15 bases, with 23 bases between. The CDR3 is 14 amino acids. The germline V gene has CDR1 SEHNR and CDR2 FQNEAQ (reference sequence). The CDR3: CASSRTTSGAVVFF. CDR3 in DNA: TGTGCCAGCAGCCGGACCACGTCTGGAGCGGTAGTGTTCTTC.

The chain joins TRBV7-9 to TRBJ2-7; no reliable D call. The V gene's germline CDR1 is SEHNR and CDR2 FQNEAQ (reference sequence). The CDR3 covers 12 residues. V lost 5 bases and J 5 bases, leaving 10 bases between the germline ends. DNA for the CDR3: TGTGCCAGCAGCCCCAATATCGACGAGCAGTACTTC. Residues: CASSPNIDEQYF. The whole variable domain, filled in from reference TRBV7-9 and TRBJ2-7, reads DTGVSQNPRHKITKRGQNVTFRCDPISEHNRLYWYRQTLGQGPEFLTYFQNEAQLEKSRLLSDRFSAERPKGSFSTLEIQRTEQGDSAMYLCASSPNIDEQYFGPGTRLTVT.

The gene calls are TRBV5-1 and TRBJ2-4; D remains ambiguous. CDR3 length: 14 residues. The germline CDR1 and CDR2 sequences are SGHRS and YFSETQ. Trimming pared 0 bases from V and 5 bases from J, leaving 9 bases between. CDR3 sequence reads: CASSLEDAENIQYF. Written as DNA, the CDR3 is TGCGCCAGCAGCTTGGAGGACGCCGAAAACATTCAGTACTTC.

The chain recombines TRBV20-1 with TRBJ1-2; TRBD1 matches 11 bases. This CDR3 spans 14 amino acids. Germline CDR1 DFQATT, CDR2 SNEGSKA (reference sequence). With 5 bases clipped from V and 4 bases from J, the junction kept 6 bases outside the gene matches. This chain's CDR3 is CSALGTGGSYGYTF. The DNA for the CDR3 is TGCAGTGCTCTTGGGACAGGGGGTAGCTATGGCTACACCTTC.

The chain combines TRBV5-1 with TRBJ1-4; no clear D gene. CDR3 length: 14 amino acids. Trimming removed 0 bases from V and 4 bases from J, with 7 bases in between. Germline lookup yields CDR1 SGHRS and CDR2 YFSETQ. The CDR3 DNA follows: TGCGCCAGCAGCTTGGAATCTCATAATGAAAAACTGTTTTTT. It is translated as CASSLESHNEKLFF.

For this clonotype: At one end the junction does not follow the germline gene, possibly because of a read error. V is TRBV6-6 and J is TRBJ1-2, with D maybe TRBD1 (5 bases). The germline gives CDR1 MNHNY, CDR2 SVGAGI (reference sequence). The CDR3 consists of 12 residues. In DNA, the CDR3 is TGTGTCAGCAGCCATGACAGCTATGGCTACACCTTC. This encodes CVSSHDSYGYTF.

Written as DNA, the CDR3 is TGTGCCAGCTCACCCGGACAGGATCAATGGGAGCCCCAGCATTTT. Protein: CASSPGQDQWEPQHF. This rearrangement joins TRBV18 to TRBJ1-5; 7 bases are a match to TRBD1. The CDR3 is made up of 15 amino acids. The V and J ends lost 3 bases and 8 bases, in that order; junction bases with no gene match: 10. Germline CDR1 KGHSH, CDR2 LQKENI.

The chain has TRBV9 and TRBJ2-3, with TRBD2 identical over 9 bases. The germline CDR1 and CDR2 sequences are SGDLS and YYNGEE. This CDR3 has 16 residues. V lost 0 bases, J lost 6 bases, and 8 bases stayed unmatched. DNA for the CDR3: TGTGCCAGCAGCGTAGACCTTGGCCTAGCGGGGGATACGCAGTATTTT. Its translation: CASSVDLGLAGDTQYF.

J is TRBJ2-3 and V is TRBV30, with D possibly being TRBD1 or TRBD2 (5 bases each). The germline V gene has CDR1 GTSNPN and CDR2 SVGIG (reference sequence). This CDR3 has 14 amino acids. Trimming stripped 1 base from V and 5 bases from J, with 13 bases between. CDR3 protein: CAWSEEARGDTQYF. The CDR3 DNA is TGTGCCTGGAGTGAGGAGGCAAGGGGAGATACGCAGTATTTT.

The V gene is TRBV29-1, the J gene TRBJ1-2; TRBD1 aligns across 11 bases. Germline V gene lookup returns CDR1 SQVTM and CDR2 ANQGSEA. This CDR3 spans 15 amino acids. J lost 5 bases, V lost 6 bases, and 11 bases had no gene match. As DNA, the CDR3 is TGCAGCGTCGAATTAGGACAGGGGGCGGGATATGGCTACACCTTC. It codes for CSVELGQGAGYGYTF. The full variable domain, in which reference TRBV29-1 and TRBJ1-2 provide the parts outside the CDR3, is SAVISQKPSRDICQRGTSLTIQCQVDSQVTMMFWYRQQPGQSLTLIATANQGSEATYESGFVIDKFPISRPNLTFSTLTVSNMSPEDSSIYLCSVELGQGAGYGYTFGSGTRLTVV.

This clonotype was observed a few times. As DNA, the CDR3 is TGTGCCAGCAGCCCGCAGGAGATCTACGAGCAGTACTTC. Protein product: CASSPQEIYEQYF. The genes are TRBV7-2 and TRBJ2-7; D unresolved. The V gene lost 5 bases and the J gene lost 3 bases, with 11 bases spanning the gap. The germline CDR1 and CDR2 sequences are SGHTA and FQGNSA. This CDR3 comprises 13 residues.

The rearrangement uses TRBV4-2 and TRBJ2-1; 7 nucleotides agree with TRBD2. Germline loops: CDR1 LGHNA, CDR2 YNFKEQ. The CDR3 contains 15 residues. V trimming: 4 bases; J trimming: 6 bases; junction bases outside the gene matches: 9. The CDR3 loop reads CASSLQSSGFNEQFF. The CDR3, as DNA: TGTGCCAGCAGCCTCCAGAGTAGCGGGTTCAATGAGCAGTTCTTC.

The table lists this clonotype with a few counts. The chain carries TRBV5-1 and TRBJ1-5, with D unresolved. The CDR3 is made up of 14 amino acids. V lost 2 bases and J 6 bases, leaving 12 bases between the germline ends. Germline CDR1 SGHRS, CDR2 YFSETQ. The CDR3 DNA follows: TGCGCCAGCAGCTTTGGAGGGCCAGGTCAGCCCCAGCATTTT. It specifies CASSFGGPGQPQHF.

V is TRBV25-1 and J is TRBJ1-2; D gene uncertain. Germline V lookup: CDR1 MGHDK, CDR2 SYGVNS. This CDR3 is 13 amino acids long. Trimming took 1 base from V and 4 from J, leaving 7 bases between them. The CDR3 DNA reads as TGTGCCAGCAGTGAATCTTACCTCTATGGCTACACCTTC. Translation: CASSESYLYGYTF.